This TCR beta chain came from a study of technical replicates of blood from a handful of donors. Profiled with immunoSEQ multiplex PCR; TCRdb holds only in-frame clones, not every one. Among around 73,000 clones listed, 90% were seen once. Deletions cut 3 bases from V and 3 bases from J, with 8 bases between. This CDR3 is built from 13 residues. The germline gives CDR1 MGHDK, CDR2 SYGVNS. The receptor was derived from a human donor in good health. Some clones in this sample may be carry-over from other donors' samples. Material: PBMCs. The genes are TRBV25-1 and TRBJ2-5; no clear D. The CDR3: CASSDVNEETQYF. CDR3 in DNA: TGTGCCAGCAGTGATGTTAATGAAGAGACCCAGTACTTC.